A selection of T cell receptor beta chains follows, all from one sample in a study of T cells in Graves' hyperthyroidism and ophthalmopathy. One entry per CDR3 protein, called by TCRdb with MiXCR from the multiplex PCR reads. The sample includes approximately 500,000 distinct CDR3 sequences, about 45% of them seen just once. Input material: peripheral blood or thyroid tissue (not recorded which). The source is a woman between 18 and 30 years old with Graves' hyperthyroidism. CDR3s include the opening cysteine and the closing phenylalanine or tryptophan. D genes are given only for firm matches. Only part of the rows carry a size: once, few, many, or a class if the clone is expanded.

CDR3 DNA	CDR3 protein	D gene	clone size	J gene	V gene
TGCAGCGTTAATTCGGACAGGGCCATCCACGAGCAGTGCTTC	CSVNSDRAIHEQCF	TRBD1	NA	TRBJ2-7	TRBV29-1
TGCGCCAGCAGCCCGGGAGGAGGGGGCAATGAAGCTTTCTTT	CASSPGGGGNEAFF	TRBD1	NA	TRBJ1-1	TRBV5-1
TGTGCTAGTGGTTTGGTTCTGGGGGCCCGCAATCAGCCCCAGCATTTT	CASGLVLGARNQPQHF	NA	NA	TRBJ1-5	TRBV12-5
TGTGCCAGCAGCAGATCGGGACAGGGGGCTCAAACTGAAGCTTTCTTT	CASSRSGQGAQTEAFF	TRBD1	NA	TRBJ1-1	TRBV2
TGTGCCAGCAGCTTGGGACAGGTCTATGGCTACACCTTC	CASSLGQVYGYTF	NA	many	TRBJ1-2	TRBV5-5
TGTGCCAGCAGCTTAAGAGTCTGGGACACAGAATCTGGAAACACCATATATTTT	CASSLRVWDTESGNTIYF	NA	many	TRBJ1-3	TRBV7-9
TGCAGCCAAGATAGTCCACCGACGAACACTGAAGCTTTCTTT	CSQDSPPTNTEAFF	NA	few	TRBJ1-1	TRBV29-1
TGTGCCACCAGTGATTTTTTATCAGGGAACACCGGGGAGCTGTTTTTT	CATSDFLSGNTGELFF	NA	many	TRBJ2-2	TRBV24-1
TGTGCCACACTTAGCGGGACTTCCTACAATGAGCAGTACTTC	CATLSGTSYNEQYF	TRBD2	NA	TRBJ2-5	TRBV6-5
TGTGCCTGCAGCTTCGGTTTCACGGCCGGGGAGCTGTTTTTT	CACSFGFTAGELFF	NA	NA	TRBJ2-2	TRBV5-8
TGTGCCATCAGTGATCCGAGGGACAGGTCGACCTACGAGCAGTACTTC	CAISDPRDRSTYEQYF	TRBD1	many	TRBJ2-7	TRBV10-3
TGTGCCAGCAGTTTAACAGGGAGGGTTGAAGCTTTCTTT	CASSLTGRVEAFF	NA	few	TRBJ1-1	TRBV27
TGTGCCAGCAGTTTGGGCGGGGATGGTCAGCCCCAGCATTTT	CASSLGGDGQPQHF	NA	many	TRBJ1-5	TRBV12-3/TRBV12-4
TGTGCCACCTCCAACCCGGGACAGGGAGAGGGCTACACCTTC	CATSNPGQGEGYTF	TRBD1	many	TRBJ1-2	TRBV19
TGTGCCAGCAGGCTTGGGGGGCTGAACACCGGGGAGCTGTTTTTT	CASRLGGLNTGELFF	NA	many	TRBJ2-2	TRBV2
TGTGCCAGCAGTGACGACCGACAGACTAACTATGGCTACACCTTC	CASSDDRQTNYGYTF	NA	many	TRBJ1-2	TRBV6-1
TGCAGCGCTTGGGGTAGTGAAGCTTTCTTT	CSAWGSEAFF	NA	NA	TRBJ1-1	TRBV29-1
TGTGCCAGCAGCTTAGTCCCGAGGGTTAATGAGCAGTACTTC	CASSLVPRVNEQYF	NA	NA	TRBJ2-7	TRBV7-9
TGTGCCAGCAGTTTGACCGGGGGACTCGGAGATACGCAGTATTTT	CASSLTGGLGDTQYF	NA	few	TRBJ2-3	TRBV7-9
TGCGCCAGCAGCCTCACGTCAGGCCTCTCTGGAAACACCATATATTTT	CASSLTSGLSGNTIYF	NA	NA	TRBJ1-3	TRBV4-1
TGCAGCGTTGAATTAAGCCGGGAGCAAGGGAAGCAGTACTTC	CSVELSREQGKQYF	NA	many	TRBJ2-7	TRBV29-1
TGCGCCAGCAGCACGGGACAGGGAGCTTACGAGCAGTACTTC	CASSTGQGAYEQYF	TRBD1	many	TRBJ2-7	TRBV5-1
TGTGCCAGCAGTTTACTCCCTTCTGGTAGGGGCTACACCTTC	CASSLLPSGRGYTF	NA	NA	TRBJ1-2	TRBV10-3
TGCGCCAGCGGCTTGGGGGCGTTGACTGAAGCTTTCTTT	CASGLGALTEAFF	NA	NA	TRBJ1-1	TRBV5-1
TGTGCCAGCAGTTACTCGCTTCCGGGACAGGGAGGGAACACTGAAGCTTTCTTT	CASSYSLPGQGGNTEAFF	TRBD1	NA	TRBJ1-1	TRBV6-5
TGTGCCAGCAGCCAAGATCGGGGGACCGCCTACGAGCAGTACTTC	CASSQDRGTAYEQYF	NA	many	TRBJ2-7	TRBV3-1
TGTGCCAGCAGTTACCAGTTAGGGGGAGCTTTCTTT	CASSYQLGGAFF	NA	once	TRBJ1-1	TRBV6-5
TGTGCCAGCAGTTCGGGACAGGCGTTCTATGGCTACACCTTC	CASSSGQAFYGYTF	TRBD1	NA	TRBJ1-2	TRBV12-3/TRBV12-4
TGTGCCAGCAGTTCCGAGGGACAGGGGTACTCCTACTACGAGCAGTACTTC	CASSSEGQGYSYYEQYF	TRBD1	many	TRBJ2-7	TRBV12-3/TRBV12-4
TGTGCCAGCAGCGGCGCGGGAGCGGTCGGGAGGGCAGCAGAGACCCAGTACTTC	CASSGAGAVGRAAETQYF	TRBD2	once	TRBJ2-5	TRBV7-2
TGTGCCACCTCCCCTGGGGGGGAGGGCTTCGAGCAGTACTTC	CATSPGGEGFEQYF	TRBD2	few	TRBJ2-7	TRBV24-1
TGTGCCAGCAGTTTAAGGGTTGCGGGACGGTATAGCAATCAGCCCCAGCATTTT	CASSLRVAGRYSNQPQHF	NA	NA	TRBJ1-5	TRBV12-3/TRBV12-4
TGCAGCGTTAGGGCAGTGAGAACCTTC	CSVRAVRTF	NA	NA	TRBJ1-2	TRBV29-1
TGTGCCAGCAGCCACGTTCTAGCGGGCGGGTACCAAGAGACCCAGTACTTC	CASSHVLAGGYQETQYF	TRBD2	NA	TRBJ2-5	TRBV2
TGTGCCAGCACCCCTGGGACACTAAACGAGCAGTACTTC	CASTPGTLNEQYF	NA	NA	TRBJ2-7	TRBV7-8
TGTGCCAGCAGTTTGAATAGCCGGGCCGACGAGCAGTACTTC	CASSLNSRADEQYF	NA	few	TRBJ2-7	TRBV27
TGTGCCATCAGTGACCCCCGCTCAGTGGGTGGCTACACCTTC	CAISDPRSVGGYTF	NA	many	TRBJ1-2	TRBV10-3
TGTGCCAGCAGTGAACGCGCGAACACCGGGGAGCTGTTTTTT	CASSERANTGELFF	NA	many	TRBJ2-2	TRBV6-1
TGCAGTGCCTGGACAGGGCCAGCTAATGAAAAACTGTTTTTT	CSAWTGPANEKLFF	TRBD1	NA	TRBJ1-4	TRBV20-1
TGTGCCAGCAGCTTGGTTACCTTCTACGAGCAGTACTTC	CASSLVTFYEQYF	NA	many	TRBJ2-7	TRBV5-5
TGTGCCAGCAGCCGACGACTAGTCCAAGAGACCCAGTACTTC	CASSRRLVQETQYF	NA	NA	TRBJ2-5	TRBV14